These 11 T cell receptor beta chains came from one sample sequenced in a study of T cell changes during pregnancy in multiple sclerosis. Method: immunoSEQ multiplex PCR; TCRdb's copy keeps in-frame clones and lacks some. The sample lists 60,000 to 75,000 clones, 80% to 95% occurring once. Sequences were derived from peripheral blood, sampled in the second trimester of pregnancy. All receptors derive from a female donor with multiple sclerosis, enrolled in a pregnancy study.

The CDR3, as DNA: TGTGCCATCAGCACGACTAGCGGAATCACAGATACGCAGTATTTT. This translates into CAISTTSGITDTQYF. The V gene is TRBV10-3, the J gene TRBJ2-3, with 9 positions matching TRBD2. Trimming cost V 6 bases and J 2 bases; bases outside gene matches: 6. The germline V gene has CDR1 ENHRY and CDR2 SYGVKD. This CDR3 comprises 15 residues.

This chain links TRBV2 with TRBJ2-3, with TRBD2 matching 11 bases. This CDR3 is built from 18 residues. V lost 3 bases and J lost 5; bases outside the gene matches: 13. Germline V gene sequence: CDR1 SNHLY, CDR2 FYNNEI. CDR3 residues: CASSDASVTSGKVDTQYF. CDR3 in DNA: TGTGCCAGCAGTGATGCCTCCGTGACTAGCGGGAAGGTAGATACGCAGTATTTT.

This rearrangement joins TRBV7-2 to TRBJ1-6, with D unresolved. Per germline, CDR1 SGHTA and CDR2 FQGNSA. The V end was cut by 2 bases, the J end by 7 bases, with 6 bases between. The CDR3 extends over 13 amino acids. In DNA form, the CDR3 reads TGTGCCAGCAGCTTACAAGCAAATTCACCCCTCCACTTT. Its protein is CASSLQANSPLHF.

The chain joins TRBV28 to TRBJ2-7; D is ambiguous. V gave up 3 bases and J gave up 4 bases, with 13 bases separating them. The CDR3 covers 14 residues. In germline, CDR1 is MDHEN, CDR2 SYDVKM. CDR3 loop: CASSFSGLKYEQYF. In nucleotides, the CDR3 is TGTGCCAGCAGTTTTTCCGGTCTCAAATACGAGCAGTACTTC.

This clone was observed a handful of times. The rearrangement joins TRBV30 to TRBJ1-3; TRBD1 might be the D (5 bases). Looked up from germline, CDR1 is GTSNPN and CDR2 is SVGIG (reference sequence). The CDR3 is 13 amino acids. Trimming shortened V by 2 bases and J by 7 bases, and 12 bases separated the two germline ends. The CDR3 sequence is CAWSSGFGNTIYF. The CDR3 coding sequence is TGTGCCTGGAGTTCAGGGTTTGGGAACACCATATATTTT.

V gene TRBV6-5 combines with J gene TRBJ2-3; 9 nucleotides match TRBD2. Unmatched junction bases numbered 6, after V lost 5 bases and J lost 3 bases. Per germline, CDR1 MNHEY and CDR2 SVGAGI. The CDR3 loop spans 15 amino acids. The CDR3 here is CASSALAGGTDTQYF. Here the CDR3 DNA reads TGTGCCAGCAGTGCCCTCGCGGGGGGGACAGATACGCAGTATTTT.

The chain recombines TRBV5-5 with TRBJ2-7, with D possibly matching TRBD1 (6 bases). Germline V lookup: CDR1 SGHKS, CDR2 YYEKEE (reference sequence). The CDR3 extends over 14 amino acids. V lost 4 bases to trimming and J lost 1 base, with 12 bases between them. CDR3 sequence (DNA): TGTGCCAGCAGCGTGGGGGCCTTTTCCTACGAGCAGTACTTC. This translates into CASSVGAFSYEQYF.

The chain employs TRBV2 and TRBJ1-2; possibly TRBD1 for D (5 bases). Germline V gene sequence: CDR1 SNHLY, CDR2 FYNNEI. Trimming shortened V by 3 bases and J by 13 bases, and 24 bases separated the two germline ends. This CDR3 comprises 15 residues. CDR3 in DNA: TGTGCCAGCAGTGATCCTAGCGGGGCCCCCAAGGGGTCCACCTTC. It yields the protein CASSDPSGAPKGSTF. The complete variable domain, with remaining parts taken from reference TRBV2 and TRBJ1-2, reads EPEVTQTPSHQVTQMGQEVILRCVPISNHLYFYWYRQILGQKVEFLVSFYNNEISEKSEIFDDQFSVERPDGSNFTLKIRSTKLEDSAMYFCASSDPSGAPKGSTFGSGTRLTVV.

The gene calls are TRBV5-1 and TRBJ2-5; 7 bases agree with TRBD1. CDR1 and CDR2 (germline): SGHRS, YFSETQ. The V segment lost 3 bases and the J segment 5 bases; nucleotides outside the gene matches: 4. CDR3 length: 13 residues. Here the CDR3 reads CASSSGGGETQYF. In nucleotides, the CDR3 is TGCGCCAGCAGCTCAGGGGGTGGGGAGACCCAGTACTTC.

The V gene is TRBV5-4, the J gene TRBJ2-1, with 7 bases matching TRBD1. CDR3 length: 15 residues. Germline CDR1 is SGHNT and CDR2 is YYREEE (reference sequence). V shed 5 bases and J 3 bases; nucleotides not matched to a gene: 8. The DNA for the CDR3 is TGTGCCAGCAGACATTACAGGGGCCTCTACAATGAGCAGTTCTTC. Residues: CASRHYRGLYNEQFF.

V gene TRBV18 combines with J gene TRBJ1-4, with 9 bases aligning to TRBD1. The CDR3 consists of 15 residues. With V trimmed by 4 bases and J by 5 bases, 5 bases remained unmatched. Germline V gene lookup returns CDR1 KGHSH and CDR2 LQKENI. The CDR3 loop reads CASSLRTGVNEKLFF. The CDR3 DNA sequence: TGTGCCAGCTCACTCCGGACAGGGGTAAATGAAAAACTGTTTTTT.